The 11 T cell receptor beta chains listed next were all sequenced from one sample in a study of T cells in localized non-small cell lung cancer. Measured with immunoSEQ multiplex PCR; TCRdb has only the in-frame clones, and not every one. This sample yields 50,000 to 70,000 clones, of which approximately 91% are seen a single time; 15% to 20% belongs to the top ten. Sequencing used peripheral blood, obtained before any cancer treatment. The receptors were sampled from a man between 40 and 70 years old with stage I lung adenocarcinoma.

This sequence joins TRBV5-5 and TRBJ2-3, with TRBD2 as a possible D gene (6 bases). CDR3 length equals 14 residues. Germline V lookup: CDR1 SGHKS, CDR2 YYEKEE (reference sequence). Trimming removed 5 bases from V and 4 bases from J, with 14 bases in between. CDR3 coding DNA: TGTGCCAGCAGGCAAAATTCGGGGGCAGATACGCAGTATTTT. This gives the protein CASRQNSGADTQYF.

This rearrangement joins TRBV27 to TRBJ2-4; TRBD1 matches 8 bases. The ends lost 7 bases at V and 6 bases at J; junction bases unmatched: 8. This CDR3 is built from 14 residues. Germline V lookup: CDR1 MNHEY, CDR2 SMNVEV (reference sequence). The CDR3 region is CASKTGVRGNIQYF. In DNA, the CDR3 is TGTGCCAGCAAGACAGGGGTTAGAGGAAACATTCAGTACTTC.

The chain has TRBV7-8 and TRBJ2-7; D is perhaps TRBD2 (7 bases). The V gene's germline CDR1 is SGHVS and CDR2 FQNEAQ. Trimming cost V 1 base and J 7 bases, with 17 bases left between them. The CDR3 is 15 amino acids. The CDR3 region is CASSLGLGGGLEQYF. In nucleotides, the CDR3 is TGTGCCAGCAGCTTAGGGCTGGGGGGGGGCCTGGAGCAGTACTTC.

The chain has TRBV2 and TRBJ2-7; the match to TRBD1 covers 7 bases. Germline CDR1 reads SNHLY; CDR2 reads FYNNEI. The CDR3 loop spans 16 amino acids. The trim removed 2 bases at V and 2 bases at J, leaving 9 bases unmatched. The CDR3 DNA follows: TGTGCCAGCAGTGAACCAAAAGGACAGGCCACCTACGAGCAGTACTTC. It is translated as CASSEPKGQATYEQYF.

This chain uses TRBV5-4 with TRBJ2-5, with 8 bases identical to TRBD2. The CDR3 has 15 amino acids. Germline trimming cut 2 bases from V and 1 base from J; bases unmatched to any gene: 4. Germline CDR1 SGHNT, CDR2 YYREEE (reference sequence). CDR3 nucleotides: TGTGCCAGCAGCTTCCCCCTAGCGGGCCAAGAGACCCAGTACTTC. It is translated as CASSFPLAGQETQYF.

This chain links TRBV28 with TRBJ2-1, with 9 bases lining up with TRBD2. This CDR3 is built from 15 residues. From germline, CDR1 is MDHEN and CDR2 SYDVKM. The ends lost 8 bases at V and 7 bases at J; junction bases unmatched: 12. The CDR3 coding sequence is TGTGCCAGCCATCCCCTGGCGGGAGGGTGGAATGAGCAGTTCTTC. Translating gives CASHPLAGGWNEQFF.

The CDR3 protein is CASRTGTTNTGELFF. The DNA for the CDR3 is TGTGCCAGTAGAACCGGGACGACGAACACCGGGGAGCTGTTTTTT. The genes are TRBV19 and TRBJ2-2, with D possibly being TRBD1 or TRBD2 (5 bases each). Germline V gives CDR1 LNHDA, CDR2 SQIVND (reference sequence). This CDR3 contains 15 residues. The V gene lost 6 bases and the J gene lost 0 bases, with 11 bases spanning the gap.

V is TRBV2 and J is TRBJ2-7; D not resolved. Germline values: CDR1 SNHLY, CDR2 FYNNEI. Trimming left V 4 bases short and J 1 base short, with 11 bases between. CDR3 length equals 14 residues. The CDR3 DNA reads as TGTGCCAGCAGTGTGTTCGGACCTTCCTACGAGCAGTACTTC. This encodes CASSVFGPSYEQYF.

This clone was seen a single time. The V and J genes are TRBV5-4 and TRBJ1-1; 7 bases map to TRBD1. With V trimmed by 3 bases and J by 0 bases, 5 bases remained unmatched. This CDR3 is 15 amino acids long. Per the germline V gene, CDR1 is SGHNT and CDR2 is YYREEE (reference sequence). The CDR3 region has the DNA TGTGCCAGCAGCTCGGGACAGATCTTGAACACTGAAGCTTTCTTT. Translation: CASSSGQILNTEAFF.

The chain has TRBV27 and TRBJ2-7, with 7 bases identical to TRBD2. The CDR3 has 15 residues. CDR1 MNHEY and CDR2 SMNVEV come from the germline V gene (reference sequence). The J segment lost 2 bases and the V segment lost 5 bases, leaving 9 bases of the junction unmatched. CDR3 nucleotides: TGTGCCAGCAGTCTGACGAGCGGGATTCCCTACGAGCAGTACTTC. Protein product: CASSLTSGIPYEQYF.

V and J are TRBV30 and TRBJ2-2; D could derive from TRBD1 or TRBD2 (5 bases each). Germline-derived CDR1 and CDR2 are GTSNPN and SVGIG (reference sequence). This CDR3 spans 14 amino acids. The V end lost 0 bases, the J end lost 4 bases, and 9 bases lay between the germline ends. The CDR3: CAWSVFGGTGELFF. CDR3 DNA sequence: TGTGCCTGGAGTGTATTTGGGGGCACCGGGGAGCTGTTTTTT.